These 21 T cell receptor beta chains share one sample of origin, sequenced in a study of chemoradiotherapy in HPV16-positive cancers. Clones were read by immunoSEQ multiplex PCR, and TCRdb kept only the in-frame ones, dropping some. The repertoire holds 9,500 to 15,000 clones, with 70% to 90% as singletons. Sample: blood, taken from a patient who underwent chemoradiotherapy. The receptors derive from a human donor with HPV-associated anogenital cancer.

The CDR3 bases are TGTGCCAGCAGCTCCTTCGGGACAGTGGGCAATGAGCAGTTCTTC. Residues: CASSSFGTVGNEQFF. This chain links TRBV7-9 with TRBJ2-1; TRBD1 matches 7 bases. The V gene end was trimmed by 4 bases and the J gene end by 6 bases; junction bases not matched to a gene: 9. Germline V lookup: CDR1 SEHNR, CDR2 FQNEAQ (reference sequence). The CDR3 loop spans 15 amino acids.

The rearrangement links TRBV7-9 to TRBJ2-7, with D perhaps TRBD1 (5 bases). CDR1 and CDR2 from the germline V gene are SEHNR and FQNEAQ (reference sequence). The CDR3 covers 14 residues. Deletions cut 0 bases from V and 2 bases from J, with 8 bases between. The CDR3 here is CASSLALGPYEQYF. As DNA, the CDR3 is TGTGCCAGCAGCTTAGCGCTGGGGCCCTACGAGCAGTACTTC. Combining the CDR3 with reference TRBV7-9 and TRBJ2-7 gives the whole variable domain DTGVSQNPRHKITKRGQNVTFRCDPISEHNRLYWYRQTLGQGPEFLTYFQNEAQLEKSRLLSDRFSAERPKGSFSTLEIQRTEQGDSAMYLCASSLALGPYEQYFGPGTRLTVT.

This clone was seen just once. Compared with germline, one end of the junction differs, possibly owing to a read error. The CDR3 nucleotides read TGCGCCAGCAGCCCGACCGGGACCCCACCCCTCGTAAGTTTT. It specifies CASSPTGTPPLVSF. The V call is TRBV5-1, the J call TRBJ1-1; D might be TRBD1 (5 bases). CDR1 is SGHRS and CDR2 is YFSETQ in the germline V gene. The CDR3 is 14 residues long.

The gene calls are TRBV28 and TRBJ1-5; weak D call: TRBD1 (5 bases). The CDR3 is 17 amino acids. Germline assignment: CDR1 MDHEN and CDR2 SYDVKM. The V end was cut by 7 bases, the J end by 4 bases, with 23 bases between. Here the CDR3 DNA reads TGTGCCAGCACCGTTACGGGGCTGGGGAAGCTGAATCAGCCCCAGCATTTT. This encodes CASTVTGLGKLNQPQHF. Drawing the rest from reference TRBV28 and TRBJ1-5, the complete variable domain is DVKVTQSSRYLVKRTGEKVFLECVQDMDHENMFWYRQDPGLGLRLIYFSYDVKMKEKGDIPEGYSVSREKKERFSLILESASTNQTSMYLCASTVTGLGKLNQPQHFGDGTRLSIL.

The V call is TRBV4-1, the J call TRBJ2-6; 8 positions match TRBD2. Germline V gene sequence: CDR1 MGHRA, CDR2 YSYEKL. The CDR3 contains 21 residues. The ends lost 0 bases at V and 0 bases at J; junction bases unmatched: 13. CDR3 residues: CASSQDNLGGALLSGANVLTF. CDR3 sequence (DNA): TGCGCCAGCAGCCAAGACAACCTCGGGGGGGCACTCCTCTCTGGGGCCAACGTCCTGACTTTC.

The rearrangement uses TRBV7-2 and TRBJ2-5; 10 positions agree with TRBD1. Germline assignment: CDR1 SGHTA and CDR2 FQGNSA. The trim removed 5 bases at V and 4 bases at J, leaving 1 base unmatched. This CDR3 region has 13 residues. The chain's CDR3 is CASSRDRGETQYF. The DNA for the CDR3 is TGTGCCAGCAGCCGGGACAGGGGAGAGACCCAGTACTTC.

The gene calls are TRBV30 and TRBJ2-3; TRBD2 matches at 11 bases. The CDR3 is 16 residues long. Germline trimming cut 5 bases from V and 2 bases from J; bases unmatched to any gene: 9. Per the germline V gene, CDR1 is GTSNPN and CDR2 is SVGIG (reference sequence). CDR3 nucleotides: TGTGCCTGGGGTCAATCTAGCGGGGGGAACACAGATACGCAGTATTTT. This codes for CAWGQSSGGNTDTQYF.

V is TRBV14 and J is TRBJ1-2; 7 nucleotides line up with TRBD1. The CDR3 has 14 residues. Trimming removed 3 bases from V and 6 bases from J; junction bases left unmatched: 7. CDR1 is SGHDN, CDR2 FVKESK, per germline. CDR3 sequence reads: CASSHYRGFDGYTF. Here the CDR3 DNA reads TGTGCCAGCAGCCATTACAGGGGATTTGATGGCTACACCTTC.

The CDR3 sequence is CASSYEGSFSYEQYF. CDR3 in DNA: TGTGCCAGCAGTTACGAGGGGTCCTTCTCCTACGAGCAGTACTTC. The V gene is TRBV6-5, the J gene TRBJ2-7; the D call may be TRBD1 or TRBD2 (5 bases each). The V end was cut by 2 bases, the J end by 0 bases, with 11 bases between. This CDR3 spans 15 amino acids. In germline, CDR1 is MNHEY, CDR2 SVGAGI.

The chain carries TRBV10-3 and TRBJ1-1, with D unresolved. The germline V and J ends were trimmed by 8 bases and 7 bases, with 23 bases remaining between them. CDR3 size: 15 residues. Germline loops: CDR1 ENHRY, CDR2 SYGVKD. The CDR3 coding sequence is TGTGCCATCCGTTATACGCAGGTCGCGGGCGGTGAAGCTTTCTTT. Translation: CAIRYTQVAGGEAFF.

The V gene is TRBV4-3, the J gene TRBJ2-1; D is undetermined. CDR3 length equals 16 residues. Germline-derived CDR1 and CDR2 are LGHNA and YSLEER. V was shortened by 0 bases and J by 3 bases, with 12 bases between the two germline ends. The CDR3 bases are TGCGCCAGCAGCCAAGACCCGAGGATATTCTACAATGAGCAGTTCTTC. It specifies CASSQDPRIFYNEQFF.

This chain connects TRBV19 to TRBJ2-2, with D perhaps assigned TRBD1 or TRBD2 (6 bases each). Trimming shortened V by 4 bases and J by 3 bases, and 15 bases separated the two germline ends. The germline CDR1 and CDR2 sequences are LNHDA and SQIVND (reference sequence). The CDR3 has 16 amino acids. The CDR3 loop is CASSSGVRGDTGELFF. CDR3 bases: TGTGCCAGTAGTAGCGGGGTTAGGGGGGACACCGGGGAGCTGTTTTTT.

The CDR3 sequence: CASSQDTSGVYEQYF. The DNA of the CDR3 is TGCGCCAGCAGCCAAGACACTAGCGGGGTCTACGAGCAGTACTTC. This chain links TRBV4-3 with TRBJ2-7, with 10 bases identical to TRBD2. Germline V lookup: CDR1 LGHNA, CDR2 YSLEER. The CDR3 sequence is 15 residues long. Trimming cost V 0 bases and J 3 bases; bases outside gene matches: 2.

The rearrangement uses TRBV14 and TRBJ1-2, with D tentatively TRBD1 (5 bases). This CDR3 has 16 amino acids. Germline lookup yields CDR1 SGHDN and CDR2 FVKESK. V was pared by 3 bases and J by 4 bases, with 18 bases between. In DNA, the CDR3 is TGTGCCAGCAGCCAGGCTCATTTGGGGACTCGCTATGGCTACACCTTC. This encodes CASSQAHLGTRYGYTF.

The rearrangement links TRBV14 to TRBJ2-2, with 8 bases aligning to TRBD2. The germline V gene has CDR1 SGHDN and CDR2 FVKESK. V trimming: 4 bases; J trimming: 6 bases; junction bases outside the gene matches: 4. The CDR3 sequence is 14 residues long. The CDR3 sequence is CASSLGTSSGELFF. For the CDR3, the DNA is TGTGCCAGCAGCCTCGGGACTAGTTCCGGGGAGCTGTTTTTT.

This chain joins TRBV7-3 and TRBJ1-1; 7 nucleotides agree with TRBD1. The V gene end was trimmed by 1 base and the J gene end by 6 bases; junction bases not matched to a gene: 5. The CDR3 contains 14 residues. Germline lookup yields CDR1 SGHTA and CDR2 FQGTGA. CDR3 amino acids: CASSLKGGVSEAFF. The CDR3 region has the DNA TGTGCCAGCAGCTTAAAAGGGGGCGTTTCTGAAGCTTTCTTT.

J is TRBJ2-3 and V is TRBV6-6; unclear D gene. CDR3 size: 13 residues. Deletions cut 8 bases from V and 2 bases from J, with 11 bases between. Germline V gene lookup returns CDR1 MNHNY and CDR2 SVGAGI (reference sequence). CDR3 nucleotides: TGTGCCAGCGCTAAAGGGAACACAGATACGCAGTATTTT. Amino acids: CASAKGNTDTQYF.

The gene calls are TRBV18 and TRBJ1-5; D is perhaps TRBD1 (5 bases). V was cut by 5 bases and J by 6 bases, with 14 bases left in between. From germline, CDR1 is KGHSH and CDR2 LQKENI. The CDR3 is 14 residues long. The CDR3 reads CASSANRLGQPQHF. CDR3 nucleotide sequence: TGTGCCAGCTCAGCCAACAGGCTAGGTCAGCCCCAGCATTTT.

The CDR3 reads CASSIGRFSNQPQHF. CDR3 DNA sequence: TGTGCCAGTAGTATAGGGCGGTTCAGCAATCAGCCCCAGCATTTT. The gene calls are TRBV19 and TRBJ1-5; D gene ambiguous. The germline V gene encodes CDR1 LNHDA and CDR2 SQIVND (reference sequence). The CDR3 runs 15 residues. V lost 1 base and J 1 base, leaving 8 bases between the germline ends. The variable domain in full, completed from reference TRBV19 and TRBJ1-5, reads DGGITQSPKYLFRKEGQNVTLSCEQNLNHDAMYWYRQDPGQGLRLIYYSQIVNDFQKGDIAEGYSVSREKKESFPLTVTSAQKNPTAFYLCASSIGRFSNQPQHFGDGTRLSIL.

The chain employs TRBV11-2 and TRBJ1-1, with 9 bases aligning to TRBD1. The V segment lost 4 bases and the J segment 3 bases; nucleotides outside the gene matches: 3. Germline loops: CDR1 SGHAT, CDR2 FQNNGV. The CDR3 length is 14 residues. The CDR3 spells CASSSTGGYTEAFF. CDR3 coding DNA: TGTGCCAGCAGCTCGACAGGGGGTTACACTGAAGCTTTCTTT.

V is TRBV6-6 and J is TRBJ2-7; D is ambiguous. The CDR3 consists of 13 residues. The V end was cut by 7 bases, the J end by 0 bases, with 10 bases between. From germline, CDR1 is MNHNY and CDR2 SVGAGI (reference sequence). CDR3 sequence: CASTRSSSYEQYF. In DNA, the CDR3 is TGTGCCAGCACCCGAAGCAGCTCCTACGAGCAGTACTTC.